The clone carrying this T cell receptor (beta chain) was counted a single time. The sample comes from a study of OX40 agonist ivuxolimab in advanced cancers. Autoimmune disease history or systemic immunosuppression was exclusionary. There are 13 residues in the CDR3. Trimming cost V 4 bases and J 7 bases, with 11 bases left between them. CDR1 GTSNPN and CDR2 SVGIG come from the germline V gene (reference sequence). The repertoire was sequenced with immunoSEQ multiplex PCR; TCRdb's copy has only in-frame clones and lacks some. The sample lists tens of thousands of clones; just under 85% were seen once.

This sequence joins TRBV30 and TRBJ1-6; TRBD1 might be the D (5 bases). The specimen was CD4+ or CD8+ T cells sorted from blood, collected in a trial of the OX40 agonist ivuxolimab. This receptor was identified in an adult with an advanced solid tumor such as melanoma, head and neck, liver or kidney cancer. The CDR3 DNA reads TGTGCCTGGACCGGGACCGAAAATTCACCCCTCCACTTT. Translating it yields CAWTGTENSPLHF.